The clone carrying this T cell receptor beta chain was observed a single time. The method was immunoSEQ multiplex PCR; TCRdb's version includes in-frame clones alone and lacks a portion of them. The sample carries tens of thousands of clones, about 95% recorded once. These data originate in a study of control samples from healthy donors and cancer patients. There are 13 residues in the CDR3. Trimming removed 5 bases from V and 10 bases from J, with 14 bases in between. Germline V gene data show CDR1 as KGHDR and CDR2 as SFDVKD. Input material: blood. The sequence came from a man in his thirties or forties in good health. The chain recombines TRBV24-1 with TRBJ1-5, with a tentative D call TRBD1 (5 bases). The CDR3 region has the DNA TGTGCCACCAGTGGGACATTCGGTGAACCCCAGCATTTT. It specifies CATSGTFGEPQHF.